The clone carrying this T cell receptor (beta chain) showed up many times. Its cognate antigen is unknown. This sample stems from a study of regulatory T cells in long-lasting Graves disease. Findings and limits, study-wide: There was favoring of TRBV28, TRBJ1-2 and TRBJ2-5 in persistent disease. Relative to new patients (roughly 970), persistent patients exhibited greater sharing of public clonotypes (around 2,500).

The CDR3 spans 14 residues. V shed 4 bases, J shed 1 base, and the junction held 2 bases outside the gene matches. Per germline, CDR1 LGHDT and CDR2 YNNKEL (reference sequence). Stated time point: persistent/refractory GD, antithyroid drugs over 5 years with positive TRAb. After RNA was extracted from PBMCs, the TCR library was made from it. Arm-PCR of CDR3 regions and iRepertoire HTBI primers were used to build TCR beta libraries. Via MiXCR, TCRdb re-called the multiplex PCR reads, giving one row per CDR3 protein. The data hold roughly 700,000 distinct CDR3 sequences, with 25% to 30% observed a single time.

The chain has TRBV3-1 and TRBJ1-2, with 8 positions matching TRBD1. This receptor was taken from a female donor with Graves disease. The material sequenced was peripheral blood mononuclear cells (PBMCs), taken when the disease was refractory, from a patient treated with antithyroid drugs. The CDR3 sequence: CASSRGQGNYGYTF. The CDR3 DNA reads TGTGCCAGCAGCCGCGGACAGGGTAACTATGGCTACACCTTC.